This is a list of T cell receptor beta chains from one sample in a study of shared clonotypes between healthy human individuals. Here immunoSEQ multiplex PCR was the method, and the copy in TCRdb shows in-frame clones only, minus some. The repertoire holds 2 million to 3 million clones, with approximately 94% as singletons. The sequenced sample consisted of naive CD4+ T cells from PBMCs. All receptors come from a man aged 18 to 29 in good health. Some clones in this sample may be carry-over from other donors' samples. Both conserved end residues are part of each CDR3. The order of the fields is J gene, CDR3 length, V gene, D gene, clone size, CDR3 protein, CDR3 DNA. D genes are given only for firm matches. Rows may omit the clone size; those that give it use once, few, many or a size class.

TRBJ2-1	15	TRBV30	NA	NA	CAWGPSVSSYNEQFF	TGTGCCTGGGGCCCTAGCGTCAGCTCCTACAATGAGCAGTTCTTC
TRBJ1-1	13	TRBV9	TRBD1	NA	CASSMTGDTEAFF	TGTGCCAGCAGCATGACAGGGGACACTGAAGCTTTCTTT
TRBJ1-1	14	TRBV10-3	TRBD1	NA	CAISYRGRDTEAFF	TGTGCCATCAGTTACAGGGGGCGGGACACTGAAGCTTTCTTT
TRBJ2-3	14	TRBV28	NA	NA	CATQRAYYTDTQYF	TGTGCCACCCAGCGGGCTTATTACACAGATACGCAGTATTTT
TRBJ1-5	15	TRBV5-4	NA	once	CASSLAGRYNQPQHF	TGTGCCAGCAGCTTGGCCGGCAGATACAATCAGCCCCAGCATTTT
TRBJ2-7	15	TRBV4-2	NA	NA	CASSQVLAIPLEQYF	TGTGCCAGCAGCCAAGTCTTAGCCATCCCGCTCGAGCAGTACTTC
TRBJ2-7	14	TRBV9	NA	NA	CASSAGSGTYEQYF	TGTGCCAGCAGTGCCGGGAGTGGGACCTACGAGCAGTACTTC
TRBJ2-5	13	TRBV9	NA	NA	CASSVEGGQTQYF	TGTGCCAGCAGCGTAGAGGGCGGCCAGACCCAGTACTTC
TRBJ2-1	16	TRBV4-2	NA	NA	CASSQDRAADDNEQFF	TGTGCCAGCAGCCAAGATAGGGCGGCAGACGACAATGAGCAGTTCTTC
TRBJ2-7	11	TRBV20-1	NA	NA	CSGQITYEQYF	TGCAGTGGTCAGATTACCTACGAGCAGTACTTC
TRBJ2-1	16	TRBV28	TRBD2	NA	CASSELAGVMGNEQFF	TGTGCCAGCAGCGAGTTAGCGGGAGTGATGGGAAATGAGCAGTTCTTC
TRBJ2-3	14	TRBV10-3	NA	NA	CAISDGSSTDTQYF	TGTGCCATCAGTGATGGTTCCAGCACAGATACGCAGTATTTT
TRBJ2-7	15	TRBV2	NA	NA	CASSERGIWRVEQYF	TGTGCCAGCAGTGAAAGGGGGATCTGGAGGGTCGAGCAGTACTTC
TRBJ1-6	14	TRBV6-1	TRBD1	NA	CASSDRDRTAPLHF	TGTGCCAGCAGTGATAGGGACAGGACGGCACCCCTCCACTTT
TRBJ2-4	15	TRBV2	NA	NA	CASREGSSNKNIQYF	TGTGCCAGCAGGGAGGGGAGTTCGAACAAAAACATTCAGTACTTC
TRBJ2-7	15	TRBV5-4	NA	once	CASSPSRSGLYEQYF	TGTGCCAGCAGCCCCTCGCGGTCAGGGCTCTACGAGCAGTACTTC
TRBJ2-7	15	TRBV5-1	NA	once	CASSLGTPSSYEQYF	TGCGCCAGCAGCTTGGGGACCCCGAGCTCCTACGAGCAGTACTTC
TRBJ2-1	15	TRBV6-1	NA	NA	CASLEGGLGGNEQFF	TGTGCCAGCCTCGAAGGAGGGCTTGGTGGCAATGAGCAGTTCTTC
TRBJ2-1	17	TRBV19	TRBD2	NA	CASSMRASGSSYNEQFF	TGTGCCAGTAGTATGAGGGCTAGCGGGAGTTCATACAATGAGCAGTTCTTC
TRBJ2-1	16	TRBV19	TRBD2	NA	CASSSRRERDYNEQFF	TGTGCCAGTAGTTCCCGCCGTGAGCGGGATTACAATGAGCAGTTCTTC
TRBJ2-7	13	TRBV28	NA	NA	CASSSEGPYEQYF	TGTGCCAGCAGTTCGGAAGGACCCTACGAGCAGTACTTC
TRBJ2-7	15	TRBV5-1	NA	NA	CASSLVPGREYEQYF	TGCGCCAGCAGCTTGGTTCCGGGCCGGGAATACGAGCAGTACTTC
TRBJ1-4	13	TRBV2	NA	NA	CASSGRTNEKLFF	TGTGCCAGCAGTGGCCGTACTAATGAAAAACTGTTTTTT
TRBJ1-2	14	TRBV15	NA	NA	CATSRIKDGHGYAF	TGTGCCACCAGCAGAATAAAGGACGGGCATGGCTACGCCTTC
TRBJ2-7	14	TRBV7-2	NA	NA	CASSQEAGTYEQYF	TGTGCCAGCAGCCAGGAGGCCGGGACCTACGAGCAGTACTTC
TRBJ2-7	14	TRBV5-1	TRBD2	NA	CASSQTSGTYEQYF	TGCGCCAGCAGCCAAACTAGCGGAACCTACGAGCAGTACTTC
TRBJ1-2	13	TRBV19	NA	NA	CASNLDRRYGYTF	TGTGCCAGTAACCTAGACAGGCGCTATGGCTACACCTTC
TRBJ2-7	13	TRBV5-1	NA	once	CASSLVLASEQYF	TGCGCCAGCAGCTTGGTACTAGCTAGTGAGCAGTACTTC
TRBJ2-7	12	TRBV28	NA	NA	CASGESGGEQYF	TGTGCCAGCGGGGAATCCGGAGGCGAGCAGTACTTC
TRBJ1-2	16	TRBV28	NA	NA	CASSLYSGRQKDGYTF	TGTGCCAGCAGTTTATATTCAGGGCGTCAAAAGGATGGCTACACCTTC
TRBJ2-7	15	TRBV7-2	TRBD1	NA	CASSFRTGGTYEQYF	TGTGCCAGCAGCTTCCGGACAGGGGGCACATACGAGCAGTACTTC
TRBJ2-7	12	TRBV11-2	TRBD2	NA	CASSWDYYEQYF	TGTGCCAGCAGCTGGGACTACTACGAGCAGTACTTC
TRBJ1-6	16	TRBV6-6	TRBD1	NA	CASSSNQQGIGSPLHF	TGTGCCAGCAGTTCCAACCAACAGGGGATCGGGTCACCCCTCCACTTT
TRBJ2-4	16	TRBV25-1	NA	NA	CASSEFHARRGNIQYF	TGTGCCAGCAGTGAATTCCACGCCAGGAGGGGAAACATTCAGTACTTC
TRBJ1-2	15	TRBV28	NA	NA	CASSSPGDGFYGYTF	TGTGCCAGCAGTTCCCCCGGGGACGGATTCTATGGCTACACCTTC
TRBJ2-2	14	TRBV6-5	NA	NA	CASSPTGFPGELFF	TGTGCCAGCAGTCCAACAGGGTTTCCCGGGGAGCTGTTTTTT
TRBJ2-4	17	TRBV7-8	TRBD1	NA	CASSLGGTGGVKNIQYF	TGTGCCAGCAGCTTAGGTGGGACAGGGGGTGTCAAAAACATTCAGTACTTC
TRBJ2-3	15	TRBV9	TRBD1	NA	CASSVGQGQRDTQYF	TGTGCCAGCAGCGTGGGACAGGGGCAGAGGGATACGCAGTATTTT
TRBJ2-4	14	TRBV2	NA	NA	CASSAGVAKNIQYF	TGTGCCAGCAGTGCGGGGGTCGCCAAAAACATTCAGTACTTT
TRBJ2-2	15	TRBV2	TRBD1	NA	CASSSVTGGTGELFF	TGTGCCAGCAGTTCCGTTACAGGGGGCACCGGGGAGCTGTTTTTT
TRBJ1-2	16	TRBV7-9	TRBD1	NA	CASSLARTGERGGYTF	TGTGCCAGCAGCTTAGCCCGGACAGGGGAGAGGGGTGGCTACACCTTC
TRBJ2-3	17	TRBV7-9	NA	NA	CASSLARWGELTDTQYF	TGTGCCAGCAGCTTAGCGCGTTGGGGAGAACTCACAGATACGCAGTATTTT
TRBJ2-7	15	TRBV7-2	NA	NA	CASSLVGLGAWEQYF	TGTGCCAGCAGCTTAGTCGGGTTGGGGGCTTGGGAGCAGTACTTC
TRBJ2-3	16	TRBV10-3	TRBD2	NA	CAISEGLAGATDTQYF	TGTGCCATCAGTGAGGGACTAGCGGGAGCCACAGATACGCAGTATTTT
TRBJ2-4	14	TRBV14	TRBD1	NA	CASSHSRRGNIQYF	TGTGCCAGCAGCCATTCCCGCAGGGGGAACATTCAGTACTTC
TRBJ2-7	9	TRBV20-1	NA	NA	CSGGYEQYF	TGCAGTGGGGGCTACGAGCAGTACTTC
TRBJ2-2	18	TRBV2	NA	NA	CASSEAHAGAANTGELFF	TGTGCCAGCAGTGAAGCGCATGCGGGGGCGGCGAACACCGGGGAGCTGTTTTTT
TRBJ1-1	15	TRBV5-5	NA	NA	CASRPGAEGSTEAFF	TGTGCCAGCAGACCTGGGGCGGAGGGGAGCACTGAAGCTTTCTTT
TRBJ2-3	13	TRBV5-1	NA	NA	CASNKGGTDTQYF	TGCGCCAGCAACAAGGGAGGCACAGATACGCAGTATTTT
TRBJ2-7	12	TRBV29-1	NA	NA	CSVGANGREQYF	TGCAGCGTTGGGGCTAATGGGAGAGAGCAGTACTTC
TRBJ1-2	17	TRBV5-1	NA	NA	CASSLATGKATDYGYTF	TGCGCCAGCAGCTTGGCCACAGGGAAGGCAACCGACTATGGCTACACCTTC
TRBJ1-2	17	TRBV27	TRBD1	NA	CASSFSGTGARYYGYTF	TGTGCCAGCAGTTTTTCCGGGACAGGGGCTCGTTACTATGGCTACACCTTC
TRBJ2-1	14	TRBV18	NA	NA	CASSPTAAYNEQFF	TGTGCCAGCTCACCCACAGCGGCCTACAATGAGCAGTTCTTC
TRBJ2-5	15	TRBV7-9	TRBD2	NA	CASSLGGRKKETQYF	TGTGCCAGCAGCTTAGGCGGGAGAAAAAAAGAGACCCAGTACTTC